This T cell receptor (beta chain) was profiled in a study of cytomegalovirus exposure and HLA in healthy donors. The sample holds a few counts of this clone. The CDR3 sequence is 11 residues long. Trimming cost V 6 bases and J 1 base, with 7 bases left between them. Germline V lookup: CDR1 DFQATT, CDR2 SNEGSKA (reference sequence). With 60 Vbeta and 13 Jbeta primers, the PCR was carried out. In the authors' methods: As a later analysis found, there were 80 million or so unique TCR beta chains, of which 8.5 million to 14 million were shared. Assay used: immunoSEQ multiplex PCR; TCRdb lists only in-frame clones, some missing. V and J calls plus clone size are reproduced from that table; the DNA served to infer D and trimming. The table has approximately 110,000 clones, about four fifths seen once.

This clonotype was sampled from a man in his forties or fifties in good health and CMV-seronegative. The sample consisted of PBMCs. This chain uses TRBV20-1 with TRBJ2-7; D unresolved. The CDR3 DNA reads as TGCAGTGCCGTTATATCCTACGAGCAGTACTTC. Residues: CSAVISYEQYF.